The 25 T cell receptor beta chains presented below share a single source sample, sequenced in a study of blood T cell repertoires in COVID-19. Data came from immunoSEQ multiplex PCR; TCRdb stores just in-frame clones and leaves some out. The table shows some 390,000 clones, with 89% occurring only once. The sequenced material came from peripheral blood. The receptors were sampled from a woman aged 35 to 49 with COVID-19, enrolled during active disease.

The chain couples TRBV9 to TRBJ1-6; D remains ambiguous. CDR3 size: 13 residues. Trimming stripped 4 bases from V and 4 bases from J, with 6 bases between. The germline V gene encodes CDR1 SGDLS and CDR2 YYNGEE. DNA for the CDR3: TGTGCCAGCAGCCCTTCGTATAATTCACCCCTCCACTTT. Amino acid sequence: CASSPSYNSPLHF.

The CDR3 region has the DNA TGTGCCAGCTATAGCGGAAGCTCTGGGGCCAACGTCCTGACTTTC. This encodes CASYSGSSGANVLTF. The chain has TRBV18 and TRBJ2-6; TRBD2 is a possible D gene (6 bases). The germline V and J ends were trimmed by 7 bases and 0 bases, with 10 bases remaining between them. Germline-derived CDR1 and CDR2 are KGHSH and LQKENI. The CDR3 has 15 amino acids.

The J gene is TRBJ2-5, the V gene TRBV19, with a weak D call TRBD1 (7 bases). The germline V gene has CDR1 LNHDA and CDR2 SQIVND (reference sequence). The V and J ends lost 4 bases and 5 bases respectively, with 14 bases between them. The CDR3 length is 14 residues. The CDR3 nucleotides read TGTGCCAGTAGTACAGGGGGGAGGTTTGAGACCCAGTACTTC. Its protein product is CASSTGGRFETQYF.

The rearrangement joins TRBV6-4 to TRBJ2-2; D may be TRBD2 (6 bases). The CDR3 totals 16 residues. The germline V and J ends were trimmed by 6 bases and 1 base, with 15 bases remaining between them. Germline V gene sequence: CDR1 MRHNA, CDR2 SNTAGT. Here the CDR3 DNA reads TGTGCCAGCAGCCCTCTGCCAGCGGGGAACACCGGGGAGCTGTTTTTT. Translating gives CASSPLPAGNTGELFF.

The J gene is TRBJ2-3, the V gene TRBV27; 11 nucleotides align to TRBD2. Trimming took 4 bases from V and 4 from J; bases not matched to a gene: 7. CDR1 and CDR2 from the germline V gene are MNHEY and SMNVEV (reference sequence). This CDR3 has 16 residues. As DNA, the CDR3 is TGTGCCAGCAGTTCGCTCCCGGGACTAGCGGCAGATACGCAGTATTTT. This translates into CASSSLPGLAADTQYF.

The rearrangement joins TRBV27 to TRBJ1-3; TRBD1 aligns across 10 bases. There are 20 residues in the CDR3. CDR1 is MNHEY, CDR2 SMNVEV, per germline (reference sequence). Trimming took 11 bases from V and 2 from J; bases not matched to a gene: 24. In DNA form, the CDR3 reads TGTGCCGGAACCAGACCCCGCCCGGGACAGGGGAAAGAGACTGGAAACACCATATATTTT. This codes for CAGTRPRPGQGKETGNTIYF.

The CDR3 DNA reads as TGTGCCAGCAGCTTGGGAGGAACCCAAGAGACCCAGTACTTC. It codes for CASSLGGTQETQYF. J is TRBJ2-5 and V is TRBV5-6, with no clear D. V was shortened by 0 bases and J by 1 base, with 7 bases between the two germline ends. Looked up from germline, CDR1 is SGHDT and CDR2 is YYEEEE. The CDR3 spans 14 residues.

This chain uses TRBV5-1 with TRBJ1-2, with TRBD1 identical over 9 bases. CDR1 SGHRS and CDR2 YFSETQ come from the germline V gene. The V and J ends lost 3 bases and 3 bases, in that order; junction bases with no gene match: 6. The CDR3 extends over 15 amino acids. CDR3 protein: CASSYGGQGDYGYTF. CDR3 nucleotides: TGCGCCAGCAGCTATGGGGGACAGGGCGACTATGGCTACACCTTC.

This chain joins TRBV7-3 and TRBJ2-1, with TRBD2 identical over 9 bases. The V gene end was trimmed by 1 base and the J gene end by 7 bases; junction bases not matched to a gene: 5. The CDR3 is 15 amino acids. In germline, CDR1 is SGHTA, CDR2 FQGTGA. CDR3 amino acids: CASSLSAGGLNEQFF. As DNA, the CDR3 is TGTGCCAGCAGCTTAAGCGCGGGAGGGTTGAATGAGCAGTTCTTC.

The J gene is TRBJ2-7, the V gene TRBV11-2; D not certain. V was cut by 8 bases and J by 2 bases, with 16 bases left in between. Germline V gene sequence: CDR1 SGHAT, CDR2 FQNNGV. The CDR3 is 14 residues long. The CDR3 loop is CASSTPSSTYEQYF. The DNA for the CDR3 is TGTGCCAGCTCAACTCCATCGTCGACCTACGAGCAGTACTTC.

The V call is TRBV19, the J call TRBJ1-5; a weak D match, TRBD1 (6 bases). Germline CDR1 is LNHDA and CDR2 is SQIVND (reference sequence). V shed 8 bases and J shed 4 bases, with 15 bases lying between them. The CDR3 loop spans 14 amino acids. The CDR3 sequence is CASDSQGANQPQHF. The CDR3 coding sequence is TGTGCCAGTGACTCACAGGGAGCAAATCAGCCCCAGCATTTT.

This clone was picked up a small number of times. The chain couples TRBV18 to TRBJ1-1; 7 bases map to TRBD1. There are 13 residues in the CDR3. Trimming at V came to 6 bases and at J to 6 bases, leaving 7 bases not matched to a gene. Germline CDR1 and CDR2: KGHSH and LQKENI. The CDR3 nucleotides read TGTGCCAGCTCGCTGGACGGGACAGCTGAAGCTTTCTTT. Its protein product is CASSLDGTAEAFF.

V usage is TRBV19 and J usage is TRBJ1-5, with D possibly TRBD1 on 5 matching bases. V gave up 2 bases and J gave up 2 bases, with 10 bases separating them. Germline loops: CDR1 LNHDA, CDR2 SQIVND (reference sequence). The CDR3 spans 15 residues. CDR3 coding DNA: TGTGCCAGTAGTATAACAGGAGTTGGCAATCAGCCCCAGCATTTT. This sequence encodes CASSITGVGNQPQHF.

The chain employs TRBV15 and TRBJ2-2; a weak D match, TRBD1 (5 bases). CDR1 and CDR2 from the germline V gene are LNHNV and YYDKDF (reference sequence). CDR3 length equals 14 residues. V lost 6 bases to trimming and J lost 6 bases, with 14 bases between them. This CDR3 reads CATSHFKGSGELFF. The CDR3 DNA reads as TGTGCCACCAGTCACTTCAAGGGGTCCGGGGAGCTGTTTTTT.

This chain connects TRBV6-6 to TRBJ2-2, with 7 bases matching TRBD2. The V gene's germline CDR1 is MNHNY and CDR2 SVGAGI (reference sequence). This CDR3 region has 16 residues. V trimming: 3 bases; J trimming: 4 bases; junction bases outside the gene matches: 8. The CDR3, as DNA: TGTGCCAGCAGTTATTTGGGACTAAGGGGCACCGGGGAGCTGTTTTTT. It specifies CASSYLGLRGTGELFF.

In this sample, this clone turned up once. The gene calls are TRBV7-9 and TRBJ1-5; tentative D call: TRBD1 (5 bases). Trimming stripped 2 bases from V and 4 bases from J, with 6 bases between. Germline V gene sequence: CDR1 SEHNR, CDR2 FQNEAQ (reference sequence). This CDR3 spans 13 amino acids. DNA of the CDR3: TGTGCCAGCAGCTTACCAGGGAATCAGCCCCAGCATTTT. It yields the protein CASSLPGNQPQHF.

The J gene is TRBJ2-3, the V gene TRBV7-2; D not resolved. The CDR3 is made up of 13 amino acids. The germline V and J ends were trimmed by 6 bases and 6 bases, with 13 bases remaining between them. CDR1 and CDR2 from the germline V gene are SGHTA and FQGNSA. This chain's CDR3 is CASSRVVPDTQYF. The CDR3 coding sequence is TGTGCCAGCAGTCGGGTGGTACCTGATACGCAGTATTTT. The whole variable domain, remainder taken from reference TRBV7-2 and TRBJ2-3, is GAGVSQSPSNKVTEKGKDVELRCDPISGHTALYWYRQSLGQGLEFLIYFQGNSAPDKSGLPSDRFSAERTGGSVSTLTIQRTQQEDSAVYLCASSRVVPDTQYFGPGTRLTVL.

J is TRBJ1-2 and V is TRBV30; maybe TRBD1 (6 bases). Trimming removed 2 bases at V and 4 bases at J, with 14 bases between. CDR1 is GTSNPN, CDR2 SVGIG, per germline (reference sequence). This CDR3 has 14 residues. CDR3 sequence: CAWSPGPRGYGYTF. The CDR3 nucleotides read TGTGCCTGGAGTCCGGGACCCAGGGGCTATGGCTACACCTTC.

The rearrangement links TRBV19 to TRBJ1-2; the match to TRBD1 covers 9 bases. Germline-derived CDR1 and CDR2 are LNHDA and SQIVND (reference sequence). V was pared by 3 bases and J by 2 bases, with 4 bases of the junction left unmatched. This CDR3 is built from 15 residues. The CDR3 DNA follows: TGTGCCAGTAGTATTGGGACAGGGAGGAACTATGGCTACACCTTC. It specifies CASSIGTGRNYGYTF.

The chain links TRBV6-4 to TRBJ2-1, with a weak D call TRBD1 (8 bases). CDR1 and CDR2 (germline): MRHNA, SNTAGT. The CDR3 consists of 15 residues. V was cut by 3 bases and J by 6 bases, with 15 bases left in between. The CDR3 DNA follows: TGTGCCAGCAGTGAAACAGGGGGGGCGGCCAATGAGCAGTTCTTC. It codes for CASSETGGAANEQFF.

In the case of this clone: This CDR3 is also generated by other DNA sequences in the sample. The rearrangement joins TRBV5-1 to TRBJ2-1; D perhaps matches TRBD2 (6 bases). V was pared by 2 bases and J by 1 base, with 10 bases between. Looked up from germline, CDR1 is SGHRS and CDR2 is YFSETQ. The length of the CDR3 is 15 residues. The CDR3 region has the DNA TGCGCCAGCAGCTTTAGCGGCCTTTCCTACAATGAGCAGTTCTTC. As protein: CASSFSGLSYNEQFF.

The rearrangement uses TRBV27 and TRBJ2-1; maybe TRBD1 (5 bases). The V end lost 5 bases, the J end lost 0 bases, and 11 bases lay between the germline ends. This CDR3 region has 15 residues. CDR1 MNHEY and CDR2 SMNVEV come from the germline V gene (reference sequence). The CDR3 loop reads CASSVQTDSYNEQFF. Written as DNA, the CDR3 is TGTGCCAGCAGTGTGCAGACAGACTCCTACAATGAGCAGTTCTTC.

The chain has TRBV5-8 and TRBJ1-5; TRBD1 might be the D (5 bases). Germline V gene lookup returns CDR1 SGHTS and CDR2 YDEGEE. V gave up 4 bases and J gave up 13 bases, with 18 bases separating them. The CDR3 spans 13 residues. Here the CDR3 DNA reads TGTGCCAGCAGCCTCGACAGATATAATTTTCAGCATTTT. It yields the protein CASSLDRYNFQHF.

This clone occurred once. V and J are TRBV5-1 and TRBJ2-7; a weak D match, TRBD1 (6 bases). The CDR3 runs 16 residues. The germline V and J ends were trimmed by 4 bases and 0 bases, with 17 bases remaining between them. Per the germline V gene, CDR1 is SGHRS and CDR2 is YFSETQ. This CDR3 reads CASSPLGTKSSYEQYF. CDR3 sequence (DNA): TGCGCCAGCAGCCCGTTAGGGACAAAGAGCTCCTACGAGCAGTACTTC.

This sequence joins TRBV7-9 and TRBJ2-7; 7 nucleotides match TRBD2. V lost 5 bases to trimming and J lost 5 bases; unmatched junction nucleotides: 9. The CDR3 length is 14 residues. CDR1 is SEHNR, CDR2 FQNEAQ, per germline (reference sequence). The CDR3 loop is CASSPSGGTDEQYF. The CDR3 DNA reads TGTGCCAGCAGCCCTTCGGGGGGAACGGACGAGCAGTACTTC.